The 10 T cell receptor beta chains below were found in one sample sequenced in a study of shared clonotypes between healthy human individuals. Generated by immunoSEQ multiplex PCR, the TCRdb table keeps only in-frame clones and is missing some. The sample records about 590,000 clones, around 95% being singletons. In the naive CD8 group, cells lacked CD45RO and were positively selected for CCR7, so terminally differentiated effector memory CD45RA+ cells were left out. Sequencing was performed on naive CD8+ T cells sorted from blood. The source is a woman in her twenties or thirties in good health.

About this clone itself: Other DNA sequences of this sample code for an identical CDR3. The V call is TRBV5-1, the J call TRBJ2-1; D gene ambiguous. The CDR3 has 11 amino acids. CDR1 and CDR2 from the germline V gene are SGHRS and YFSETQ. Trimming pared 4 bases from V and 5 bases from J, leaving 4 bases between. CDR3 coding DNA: TGCGCCAGCAGCCTAAACAATGAGCAGTTCTTC. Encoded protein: CASSLNNEQFF.

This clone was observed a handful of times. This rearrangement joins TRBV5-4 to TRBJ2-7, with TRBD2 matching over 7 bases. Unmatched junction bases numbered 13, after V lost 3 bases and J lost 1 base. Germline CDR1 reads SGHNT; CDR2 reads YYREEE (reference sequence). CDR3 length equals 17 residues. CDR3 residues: CASSWPPGAGISYEQYF. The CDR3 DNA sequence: TGTGCCAGCAGCTGGCCCCCAGGAGCGGGAATTTCCTACGAGCAGTACTTC.

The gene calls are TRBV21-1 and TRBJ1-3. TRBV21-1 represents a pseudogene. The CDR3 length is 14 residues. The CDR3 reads CASSKIPPGNTIYF. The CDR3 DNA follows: TGTGCCAGCAGCAAAATACCCCCCGGAAACACCATATATTTT.

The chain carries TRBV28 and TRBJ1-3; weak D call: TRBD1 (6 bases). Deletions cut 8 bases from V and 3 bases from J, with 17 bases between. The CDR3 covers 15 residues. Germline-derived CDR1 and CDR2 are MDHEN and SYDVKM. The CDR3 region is CASWAGVIGGNTIYF. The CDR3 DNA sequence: TGTGCCAGCTGGGCAGGGGTTATAGGTGGAAACACCATATATTTT.

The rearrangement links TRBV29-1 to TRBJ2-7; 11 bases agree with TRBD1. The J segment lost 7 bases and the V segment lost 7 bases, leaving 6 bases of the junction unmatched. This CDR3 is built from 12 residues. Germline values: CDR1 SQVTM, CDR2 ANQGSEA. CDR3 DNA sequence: TGCAGCGGCGGACAGGGGGCAGGGGAGCAGTACTTC. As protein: CSGGQGAGEQYF.

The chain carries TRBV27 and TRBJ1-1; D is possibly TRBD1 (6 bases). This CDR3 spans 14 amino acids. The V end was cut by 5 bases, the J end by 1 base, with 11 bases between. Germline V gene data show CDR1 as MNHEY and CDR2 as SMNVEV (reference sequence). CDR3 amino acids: CASSTRDKNTEAFF. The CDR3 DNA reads TGTGCCAGCAGTACCCGGGACAAGAACACTGAAGCTTTCTTT.

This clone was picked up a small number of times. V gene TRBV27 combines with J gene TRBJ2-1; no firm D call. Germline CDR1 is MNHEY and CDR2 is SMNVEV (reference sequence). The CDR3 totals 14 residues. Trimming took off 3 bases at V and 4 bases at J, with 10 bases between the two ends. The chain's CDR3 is CASSFGGLYNEQFF. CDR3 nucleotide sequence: TGTGCCAGCAGTTTTGGCGGCCTTTACAATGAGCAGTTCTTC.

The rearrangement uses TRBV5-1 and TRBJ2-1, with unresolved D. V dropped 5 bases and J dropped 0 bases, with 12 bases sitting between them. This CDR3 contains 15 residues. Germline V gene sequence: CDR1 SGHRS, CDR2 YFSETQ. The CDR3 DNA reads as TGCGCCAGCAGAGGGTCTCCAGACTCCTACAATGAGCAGTTCTTC. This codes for CASRGSPDSYNEQFF.

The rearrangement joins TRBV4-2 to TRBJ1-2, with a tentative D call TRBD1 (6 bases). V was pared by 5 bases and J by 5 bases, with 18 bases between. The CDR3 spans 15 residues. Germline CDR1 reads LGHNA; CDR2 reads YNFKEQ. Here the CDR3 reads CASSLDTGIGYGYTF. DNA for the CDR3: TGTGCCAGCAGCTTGGATACAGGGATTGGGTATGGCTACACCTTC.

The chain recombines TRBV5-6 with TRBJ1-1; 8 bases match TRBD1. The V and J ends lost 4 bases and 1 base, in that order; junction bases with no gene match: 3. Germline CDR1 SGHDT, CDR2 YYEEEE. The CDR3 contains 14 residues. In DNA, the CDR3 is TGTGCCAGCAGCGTCAGGGGGCAGAACACTGAAGCTTTCTTT. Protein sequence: CASSVRGQNTEAFF. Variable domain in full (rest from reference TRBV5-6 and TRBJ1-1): DAGVTQSPTHLIKTRGQQVTLRCSPKSGHDTVSWYQQALGQGPQFIFQYYEEEERQRGNFPDRFSGHQFPNYSSELNVNALLLGDSALYLCASSVRGQNTEAFFGQGTRLTVV.